This entry concerns a single T cell receptor beta chain. In the authors' workflow: Estimation of nucleated cell counts relied on the amplification of reference gene primers. Assay: immunoSEQ multiplex PCR; the TCRdb copy retains only in-frame clones and omits some. V, J and clone size were drawn from that table, and D and trimming were deduced from the DNA. This sample carries some 100,000 clones, roughly 86% of them seen once, and the ten largest clones take approximately 10%. The data stem from a study of blood T cell repertoires in COVID-19. Whole-study context: Acute and convalescent COVID-19 specimens originated in the United States, Italy and Spain.

CDR1 LNHDA and CDR2 SQIVND come from the germline V gene (reference sequence). CDR3 length: 15 amino acids. J gave up 3 bases and V 8 bases, and 9 bases lay outside the gene matches. The sequence was obtained from a man in his fifties with acute or convalescent COVID-19. Sequences were obtained from peripheral blood. V usage is TRBV19 and J usage is TRBJ1-5; TRBD1 aligns across 8 bases. The CDR3 nucleotides read TGTGCCAGTCGAAGAGACAGGGGTGACAATCAGCCCCAGCATTTT. The encoded protein is CASRRDRGDNQPQHF.